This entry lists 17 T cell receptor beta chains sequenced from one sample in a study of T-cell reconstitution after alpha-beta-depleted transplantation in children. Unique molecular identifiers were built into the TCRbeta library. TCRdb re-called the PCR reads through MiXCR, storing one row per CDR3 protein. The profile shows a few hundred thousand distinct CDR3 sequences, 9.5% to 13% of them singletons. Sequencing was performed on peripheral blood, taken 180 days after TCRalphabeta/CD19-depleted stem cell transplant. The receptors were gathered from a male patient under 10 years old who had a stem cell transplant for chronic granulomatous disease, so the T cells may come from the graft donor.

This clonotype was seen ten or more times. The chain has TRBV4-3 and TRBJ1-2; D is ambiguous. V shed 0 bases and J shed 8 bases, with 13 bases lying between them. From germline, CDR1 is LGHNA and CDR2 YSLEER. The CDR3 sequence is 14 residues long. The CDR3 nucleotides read TGCGCCAGCAGCCAAGATGGAGGGAGTGGCGGCTACACCTTC. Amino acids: CASSQDGGSGGYTF.

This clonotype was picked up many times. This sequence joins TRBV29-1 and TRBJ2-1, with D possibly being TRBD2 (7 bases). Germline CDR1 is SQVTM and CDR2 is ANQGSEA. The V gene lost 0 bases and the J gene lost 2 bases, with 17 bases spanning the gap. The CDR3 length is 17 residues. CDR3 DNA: TGCAGCGTTGAAGATCCGCTCGGGGGGCTAGCCTACAATGAGCAGTTCTTC. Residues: CSVEDPLGGLAYNEQFF.

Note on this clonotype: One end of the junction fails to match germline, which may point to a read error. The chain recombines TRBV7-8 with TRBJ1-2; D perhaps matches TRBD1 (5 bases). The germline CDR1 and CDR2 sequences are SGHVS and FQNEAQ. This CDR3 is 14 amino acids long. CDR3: CASSLVAGNYAYTF. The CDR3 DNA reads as TGTGCCAGCAGCTTAGTTGCAGGGAACTATGCCTACACCTTC.

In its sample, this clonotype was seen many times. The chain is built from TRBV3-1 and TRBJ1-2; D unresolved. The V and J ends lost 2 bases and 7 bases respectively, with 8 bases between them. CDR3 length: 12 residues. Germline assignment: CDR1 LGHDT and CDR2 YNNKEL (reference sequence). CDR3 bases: TGTGCCAGCAGCCAATCTGAAGTTGGCTACACCTTC. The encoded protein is CASSQSEVGYTF.

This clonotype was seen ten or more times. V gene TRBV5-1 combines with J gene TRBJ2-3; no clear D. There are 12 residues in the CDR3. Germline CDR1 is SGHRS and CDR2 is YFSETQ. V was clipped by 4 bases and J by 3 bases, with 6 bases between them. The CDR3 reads CASSPTTDTQYF. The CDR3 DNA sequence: TGCGCCAGCAGCCCAACTACAGATACGCAGTATTTT.

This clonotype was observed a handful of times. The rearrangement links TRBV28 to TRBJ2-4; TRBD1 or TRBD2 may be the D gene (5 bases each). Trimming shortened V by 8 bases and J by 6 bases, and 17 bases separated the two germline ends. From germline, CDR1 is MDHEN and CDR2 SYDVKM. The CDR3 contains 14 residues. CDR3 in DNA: TGTGCCAGCCACTATTCTAGGGGACCAAACATTCAGTACTTC. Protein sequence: CASHYSRGPNIQYF.

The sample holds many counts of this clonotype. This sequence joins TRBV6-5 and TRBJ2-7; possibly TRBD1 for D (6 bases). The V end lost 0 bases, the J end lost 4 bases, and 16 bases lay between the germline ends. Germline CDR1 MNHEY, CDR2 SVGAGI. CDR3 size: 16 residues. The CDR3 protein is CASSYSLPGRGYEQYF. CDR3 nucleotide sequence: TGTGCCAGCAGTTACTCGCTTCCGGGAAGGGGGTACGAGCAGTACTTC.

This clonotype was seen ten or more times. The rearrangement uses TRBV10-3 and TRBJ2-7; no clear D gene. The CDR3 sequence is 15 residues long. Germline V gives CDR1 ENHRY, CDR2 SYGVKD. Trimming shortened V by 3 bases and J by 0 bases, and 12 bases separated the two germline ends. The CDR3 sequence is CAISDTQATSYEQYF. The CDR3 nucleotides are TGTGCCATCAGTGACACCCAGGCGACCTCCTACGAGCAGTACTTC.

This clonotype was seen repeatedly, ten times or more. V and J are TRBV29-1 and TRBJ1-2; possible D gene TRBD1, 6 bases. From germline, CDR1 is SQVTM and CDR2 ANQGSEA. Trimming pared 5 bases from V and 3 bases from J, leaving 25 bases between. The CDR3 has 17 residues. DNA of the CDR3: TGCAGCGTTACAGGGCTTACTATCGACGGGACTTACTATGGCTACACCTTC. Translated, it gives CSVTGLTIDGTYYGYTF.

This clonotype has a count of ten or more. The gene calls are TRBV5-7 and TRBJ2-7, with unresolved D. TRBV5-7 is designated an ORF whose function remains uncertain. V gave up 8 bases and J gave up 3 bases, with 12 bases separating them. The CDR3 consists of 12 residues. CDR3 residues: CARNTILYEQYF. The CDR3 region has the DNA TGTGCCAGAAACACAATACTCTACGAGCAGTACTTC.

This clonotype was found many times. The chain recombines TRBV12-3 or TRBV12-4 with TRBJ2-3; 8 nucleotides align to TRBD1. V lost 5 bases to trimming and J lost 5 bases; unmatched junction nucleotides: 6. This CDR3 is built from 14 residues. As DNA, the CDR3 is TGTGCCAGCAGTACGGCAGGGGGCAAAGATACGCAGTATTTT. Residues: CASSTAGGKDTQYF.

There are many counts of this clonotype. The CDR3 DNA reads as TGCGCCAGCAGCCAACCCTCAGAGGCTAGCGGGAGGGCCAGGACAGATACGCAGTATTTT. Amino acid sequence: CASSQPSEASGRARTDTQYF. The chain recombines TRBV4-3 with TRBJ2-3, with 12 bases identical to TRBD2. The CDR3 is 20 amino acids. Germline V CDR1 and CDR2: LGHNA, YSLEER. V lost 2 bases and J lost 3; bases outside the gene matches: 15.

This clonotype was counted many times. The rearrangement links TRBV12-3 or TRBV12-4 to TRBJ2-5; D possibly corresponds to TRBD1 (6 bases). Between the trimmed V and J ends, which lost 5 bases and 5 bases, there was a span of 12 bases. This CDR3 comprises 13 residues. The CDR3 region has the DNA TGTGCCAGCAGTCGCCGCAGGGGTGAGACCCAGTACTTC. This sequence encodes CASSRRRGETQYF.

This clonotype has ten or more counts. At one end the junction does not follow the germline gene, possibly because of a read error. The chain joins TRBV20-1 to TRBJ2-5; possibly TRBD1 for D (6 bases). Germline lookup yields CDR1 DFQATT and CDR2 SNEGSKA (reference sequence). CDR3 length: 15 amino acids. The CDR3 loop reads CSARAITGSLETQYF. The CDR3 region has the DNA TGCAGTGCGAGAGCGATAACAGGGAGTCTGGAGACCCAGTACTTC.

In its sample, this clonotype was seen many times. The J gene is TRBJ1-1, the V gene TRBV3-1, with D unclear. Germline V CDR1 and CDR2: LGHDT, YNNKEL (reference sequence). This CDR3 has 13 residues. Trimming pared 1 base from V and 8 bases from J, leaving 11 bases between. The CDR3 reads CASSQVAQSEAFF. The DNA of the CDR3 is TGTGCCAGCAGCCAAGTCGCGCAGAGCGAAGCTTTCTTT. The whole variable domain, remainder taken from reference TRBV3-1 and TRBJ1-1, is DTAVSQTPKYLVTQMGNDKSIKCEQNLGHDTMYWYKQDSKKFLKIMFSYNNKELIINETVPNRFSPKSPDKAHLNLHINSLELGDSAVYFCASSQVAQSEAFFGQGTRLTVV.

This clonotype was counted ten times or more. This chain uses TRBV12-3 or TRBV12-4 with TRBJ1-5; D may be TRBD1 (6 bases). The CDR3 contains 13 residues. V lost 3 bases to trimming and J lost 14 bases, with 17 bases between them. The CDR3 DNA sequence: TGTGCCAGCAGTTTTACGACCGGGACAACCAAGCATTTT. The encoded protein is CASSFTTGTTKHF.

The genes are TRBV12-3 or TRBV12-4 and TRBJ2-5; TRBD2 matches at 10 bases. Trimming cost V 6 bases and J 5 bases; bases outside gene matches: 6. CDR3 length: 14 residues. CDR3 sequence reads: CASRRTSGEETQYF. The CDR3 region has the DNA TGTGCCAGCAGACGAACTAGCGGGGAGGAGACCCAGTACTTC.